This is a list of T cell receptor beta chains from one sample in a study of blood T cell repertoires in COVID-19. The method was immunoSEQ multiplex PCR; TCRdb's version includes in-frame clones alone and lacks a portion of them. The table includes approximately 240,000 clones, roughly 80% detected once. Sequences were obtained from peripheral blood. All receptors derive from a woman aged 40 to 50 with active or convalescent COVID-19. Both conserved end residues are part of each CDR3. Fields, in order: clone size, D gene, J gene, V gene, CDR3 DNA, CDR3 protein. D genes are given only for firm matches. Clone size is stated in some rows and not others, as once, few, many or a class when expanded.

>few|TRBD1|TRBJ1-5|TRBV28
TGTGCCAGCACCCGGGACAGCGGACAGCCCCAGCATTTT
CASTRDSGQPQHF
>-|-|TRBJ2-3|TRBV11-3
TGTGCCAGCAGCTTACAACCTACTAGCACAGATACGCAGTATTTT
CASSLQPTSTDTQYF
>-|TRBD2|TRBJ2-1|TRBV7-9
TGTGCCAGCAGTCGGACGGATACGGGGGGGCGGAATGAGCAGTTCTTC
CASSRTDTGGRNEQFF
>-|TRBD1|TRBJ1-1|TRBV19
TGTGCCAGTAGTATGGAAACAGGGGGCACTGAAGCTTTCTTT
CASSMETGGTEAFF
>-|-|TRBJ1-3|TRBV29-1
TGCAGCGCTAGGACAGCTATAAACACCATATATTTT
CSARTAINTIYF
>few|-|TRBJ1-5|TRBV19
TGTGCCAGTAGTATAGGGACCGGGACATCGTTTAGCAATCAGCCCCAGCATTTT
CASSIGTGTSFSNQPQHF
>-|TRBD1|TRBJ2-6|TRBV3-1/TRBV3-2
TGTGCCAGCAGCCAAGAGGGACAGGGACTAAGTGGGGCCAACGTCCTGACTTTC
CASSQEGQGLSGANVLTF
>-|TRBD1|TRBJ2-6|TRBV27
TGTGCCAGCGGCATTGGGACAGGGAAGGTGACTGGGGCCAACGTCCTGACTTTC
CASGIGTGKVTGANVLTF
>-|TRBD1|TRBJ1-4|TRBV30
TGTGCCTGGAGTCGACAGGGGGCTCGAGAAAAACTGTTTTTT
CAWSRQGAREKLFF
>-|-|TRBJ1-6|TRBV5-1
TGCGCCAGCAGCCCAAGCCTCGGTCTGGATAATTCACCCCTCCACTTT
CASSPSLGLDNSPLHF
>-|-|TRBJ2-7|TRBV6-5
TGTGCCAGCAGCCTCGGGGGGTCAGGGGCGTACGAGCAGTACTTC
CASSLGGSGAYEQYF
>-|-|TRBJ1-1|TRBV30
TGTGCCTGGATCAGATCTTCGTCAGCTTTCTTT
CAWIRSSSAFF
>-|-|TRBJ1-4|TRBV5-4
TGTGCCAGCAGCAGTTTTGGGGGGGAAGAAAAACTGTTTTTT
CASSSFGGEEKLFF
>-|TRBD1|TRBJ1-1|TRBV27
TGTGCCAGCAGTCTGACAGGGGAGACTGAAGCTTTCTTT
CASSLTGETEAFF
>-|-|TRBJ1-2|TRBV5-1
TGCGCCAGCAGCTTGGAAGGGGGTATCGGCTACACCTTC
CASSLEGGIGYTF
>-|-|TRBJ2-5|TRBV2
TGTGCCACCGCCACAGGGAGTCAAGAGACCCAGTACTTC
CATATGSQETQYF
>-|TRBD2|TRBJ2-2|TRBV5-1
TGCGCCAGCAGCTCGCCTAGCGGGGGGGGTAACACCGGGGAGCTGTTTTTT
CASSSPSGGGNTGELFF
>-|-|TRBJ2-1|TRBV18
TGTGCCAGCTCACCCCTGACAGGCGCCAATGAGCAGTTCTTC
CASSPLTGANEQFF
>-|-|TRBJ1-2|TRBV28
TGTGCCAGCAGCTCTCGGTATGGCTACACCTTC
CASSSRYGYTF
>-|TRBD1|TRBJ1-1|TRBV28
TGTGCCAGCAGTTTATGGGAAGGACAGGCGAACACTGAAGCTTTCTTT
CASSLWEGQANTEAFF
>-|TRBD1|TRBJ2-7|TRBV10-2
TGCGCCAGCACCGACAGGGGGCTAACCTACGAGCAGTACTTC
CASTDRGLTYEQYF
>-|-|TRBJ2-7|TRBV15
TGTGCCACCAGCAGAGATTCTCGGAGCGAGCAGTACTTC
CATSRDSRSEQYF
>-|-|TRBJ1-1|TRBV6-5
TGTGCCAGCAGGGGGGACTTCGAAGCTTTCTTT
CASRGDFEAFF
>-|TRBD1|TRBJ1-5|TRBV6-5
TGTGCCAGCAGGCAGACAGGGGGCAGTCAGCCCCAGCATTTT
CASRQTGGSQPQHF
>-|-|TRBJ2-7|TRBV27
TGTGCCAGCAGTTGGGAGCAGGGGGGTACCTACGAGCAGTACTTC
CASSWEQGGTYEQYF
>-|-|TRBJ1-2|TRBV30
TGTGCCTGGAGGTTACAGGGTGGGCCTTATGGCTACACCTTC
CAWRLQGGPYGYTF
>-|-|TRBJ1-3|TRBV14
TGTGCCAGCAGCCAAGGGAGTACAAAAGGAAACACCATATATTTT
CASSQGSTKGNTIYF
>-|-|TRBJ1-2|TRBV7-9
TGTGCCAGCAGCTTAGTCTCAGTTAACTATGGCTACACCTTC
CASSLVSVNYGYTF
>-|-|TRBJ1-1|TRBV14
TGTGCCAGCTCCCGGGACCTAGGAGGGACTGAAGCTTTCTTT
CASSRDLGGTEAFF
>-|TRBD2|TRBJ2-1|TRBV7-9
TGTGCCAGCAGCTTAGTCCTAGCGGGCTACAATGAGCAGTTCTTC
CASSLVLAGYNEQFF
>-|TRBD1|TRBJ1-5|TRBV2
TGTGCCAGCAGCCAATATGGACAGGGGGCCACCCCCCAGCATTTT
CASSQYGQGATPQHF
>few|-|TRBJ1-1|TRBV6-5
TGTGCCAGCAGTTATGAGACAACGAACACTGAAGCTTTCTTT
CASSYETTNTEAFF
>-|TRBD1|TRBJ2-6|TRBV11-3
TGTGCCAGCAGCTTATCCGGGACAGGGACTTCTGGGGCCAACGTCCTGACTTTC
CASSLSGTGTSGANVLTF
>-|TRBD1|TRBJ2-1|TRBV6-2/TRBV6-3
TGTGCCAGCAGTTACGAGGACAGGGTTGGGCAGTTCTTC
CASSYEDRVGQFF
>-|-|TRBJ1-1|TRBV6-5
TGTGCCAGCAGCCCCGGGATACACACTGAAGCTTTCTTT
CASSPGIHTEAFF
>many|TRBD2|TRBJ2-1|TRBV9
TGTGCCAGCAGCTCCCGGACTAGCGGGGTGAGAAATGAGCAGTTCTTC
CASSSRTSGVRNEQFF
>-|-|TRBJ1-4|TRBV10-3
TGTGCCATCAGAGAGTCCACGGCGGCTAATGAAAAACTGTTTTTT
CAIRESTAANEKLFF
>once|-|TRBJ2-1|TRBV5-4
TGTGCCAGCAGCAAAGCGAGTTCCTCCAGCTCCTACAATGAGCAGTTCTTC
CASSKASSSSSYNEQFF
>few|-|TRBJ1-5|TRBV28
TGTGCCAGCAGTTGGACACCTAATCAGCCCCAGCATTTT
CASSWTPNQPQHF
>-|-|TRBJ1-1|TRBV7-6
TGTGCCAGCAGCTCGGACAAGGACGATAACACTGAAGCTTTCTTT
CASSSDKDDNTEAFF
>-|-|TRBJ2-3|TRBV28
TGTGCCAGCAGGGACATAGATACGCAGTATTTT
CASRDIDTQYF
>-|TRBD1|TRBJ1-2|TRBV28
TGTGCCAGCAGTTGGACAGGGGGAACTAACTATGGCTACACCTTC
CASSWTGGTNYGYTF
>-|TRBD1|TRBJ1-4|TRBV27
TGTGCCAGCAGTCCTCTAGGGACAGATTTTGGGGAAAAACTGTTTTTT
CASSPLGTDFGEKLFF